The clone carrying this T cell receptor (beta chain) was seen many times. Its cognate antigen is unknown. This entry is derived from a study of T cells in Graves' hyperthyroidism and ophthalmopathy. From RNA transcripts, TCR beta CDR3 regions were amplified. First-round RT-PCR of the TCR CDR3 relied on the HTBI primer set. MiXCR, run by TCRdb on the multiplex PCR reads, gives a single entry per CDR3 protein. The sample holds 410,000 or so distinct CDR3 sequences, about 14% seen once. The CDR3 is 15 residues long. J lost 3 bases, V lost 6 bases, and 9 bases had no gene match. Diagnoses were established using clinical symptoms, serum thyroxine and TRAb, thyroid ultrasound and orbital computed tomography. Whole-study results and caveats: Most thyroid-expanded clonotypes above 0.001 were also found in blood. Ophthalmopathy cases were set apart from stable hyperthyroidism by a 13 V-J model.

The source is a man aged 18 to 29 with Graves' ophthalmopathy. The rearrangement links TRBV12-3 or TRBV12-4 to TRBJ2-5, with 8 bases matching TRBD2. Sequenced: blood. The CDR3 nucleotides read TGTGCCAGCAGGGCCTCGGGGGGGCCTAAAGAGACCCAGTACTTC. Amino acid sequence: CASRASGGPKETQYF.